This passage covers 2 T cell receptor beta chains from one sample sequenced in a study of blood T cell repertoires in COVID-19. Profiling relied on immunoSEQ multiplex PCR, and the TCRdb table lists in-frame clones only, not all of them. Of hundreds of thousands of clones in the sample, under 90% were seen once. Sequencing was performed on peripheral blood. The receptor source for this set is a woman aged 80 or older with active or convalescent COVID-19.

The chain links TRBV5-1 to TRBJ1-2; D unresolved. The V gene lost 4 bases and the J gene lost 4 bases, with 17 bases spanning the gap. Per the germline V gene, CDR1 is SGHRS and CDR2 is YFSETQ. The CDR3 totals 15 residues. CDR3: CASSVGGSTSYGYTF. The CDR3 bases are TGCGCCAGCAGCGTCGGTGGGAGCACCTCCTATGGCTACACCTTC.

CDR3 DNA sequence: TGTGCCAGCAGCCGACTAGCGGGAACAGATACGCAGTATTTT. This codes for CASSRLAGTDTQYF. The rearrangement uses TRBV7-3 and TRBJ2-3, with TRBD2 identical over 11 bases. The trim removed 5 bases at V and 3 bases at J, leaving 1 base unmatched. In germline, CDR1 is SGHTA, CDR2 FQGTGA. The CDR3 has 14 amino acids.